The sequence of this T cell receptor (beta chain) was determined in a study of beta chain features in type 1 diabetes. General study findings and limits: Significant though moderate, a shortening of TCRB CDR3s appeared in all four CD4+ subsets of Type 1 diabetes patients.

Points on this clone: No antigen is known for it.

The germline V gene encodes CDR1 SQVTM and CDR2 ANQGSEA. The CDR3 covers 14 residues. Trimming took off 3 bases at V and 8 bases at J, with 19 bases between the two ends. The entirety of the isolated RNA underwent reverse transcription, so expressed TCRB transcripts were sequenced. TCRdb keeps only in-frame clones here, not all; method: immunoSEQ multiplex PCR. The sample holds roughly 15,000 clones; roughly 72% are singletons and the top ten take about 0.77%. There was one heparinised blood draw per donor, averaging about 110 mL. The receptor's source is a young man with type 1 diabetes. The material sequenced was stem cell memory CD4+ T cells from blood. This sequence joins TRBV29-1 and TRBJ1-2, with TRBD1 as a possible D gene (5 bases). This CDR3 is CSVDRAGGLNGYTF. The DNA for the CDR3 is TGCAGCGTTGACCGGGCGGGGGGACTAAACGGCTACACCTTC.